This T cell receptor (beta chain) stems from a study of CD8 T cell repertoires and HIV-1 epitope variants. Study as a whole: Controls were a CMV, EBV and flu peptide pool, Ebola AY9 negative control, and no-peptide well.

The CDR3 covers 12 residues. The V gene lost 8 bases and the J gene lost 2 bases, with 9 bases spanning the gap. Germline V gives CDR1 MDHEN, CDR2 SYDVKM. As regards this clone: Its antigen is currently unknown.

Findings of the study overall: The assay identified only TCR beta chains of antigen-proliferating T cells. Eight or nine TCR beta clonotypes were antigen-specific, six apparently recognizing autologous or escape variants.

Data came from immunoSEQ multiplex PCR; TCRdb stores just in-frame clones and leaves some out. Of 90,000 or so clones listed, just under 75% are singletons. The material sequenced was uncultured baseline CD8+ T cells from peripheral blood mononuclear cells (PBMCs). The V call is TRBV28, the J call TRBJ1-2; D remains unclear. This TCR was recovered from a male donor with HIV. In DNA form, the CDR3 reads TGTGCCAGCGGAACAGAGAACTATGGCTACACCTTC. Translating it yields CASGTENYGYTF.